Sequencing of this TCR beta chain was carried out in a study of Tregs in tolerant kidney transplant recipients (dated by TCRdb to about 2019). For the wider study: The transplants used related donors along with nonmyeloablative bone marrow transplantation, and in the human trials mixed chimerism was transient. Before combined kidney and bone marrow transplantation, this study identified donor-specific regulatory T cells using TCRbeta sequencing and then followed those same cells after transplant. Beyond this particular receptor, the publication reports: Biological reproducibility was not directly assessed, although technical replication error appeared to be minimal. Expanding Tregs with activated donor B cells appeared to identify the most biologically relevant and donor-specific TCRbeta repertoire. Because the study included only a small number of patients, the results must be confirmed in larger populations and under other immunosuppression protocols. PCR primers changed over time for some patients, so nucleotide-level comparison across those patients' samples was not possible. Donor-specific Treg expansion exceeded global Treg expansion in tolerant patients, suggesting antigen-driven rather than nonspecific expansion.

Sample time point, as interpreted from the label and publication: blood sample drawn before combined kidney and bone marrow transplant. Thawed PBMCs were FACS-sorted into unstimulated Tregs (CD4+CD25+CD127-), CD4+ non-Tregs (CD4+CD25-), CD4 cells and CD8 cells. The patients were a few recipients of combined kidney and bone marrow transplants from the ITN036ST trial, and samples were available only from these trial subjects. Healthy control blood was processed by Ficoll density gradient to PBMCs and cryopreserved; patient PBMCs were collected before and after transplant. Genomic DNA was extracted from sorted cells with the QIAGEN DNeasy Blood and Tissue Kit for TCRbeta CDR3 sequencing. High-throughput TCRbeta CDR3 sequencing was carried out commercially through immunoSEQ, with PCR amplification with bias correction and internal controls included. As for how the authors treated the data: Unique productive TCRbeta sequences were defined by CDR3 nucleotide sequence where primers matched, otherwise by CDR3 amino acid sequence with Vbeta and Jbeta genes. Sorting error was corrected by removing sequences shared between sorted populations at a frequency ratio of 2:1 or less, and the remaining shared sequences were assigned to the higher population. Sequences were defined as donor-reactive when expanded at least 5-fold in CFSE-low cells versus unstimulated cells and present at a frequency of at least 0.01% in CFSE-low cells. Repertoire divergence was quantified by Jensen-Shannon divergence using the top 100 TCRbeta sequences ranked by frequency. For samples with multiple sequencing runs, sorting error was corrected separately for each run before the runs were pooled. TCRdb re-hosts the immuneACCESS table, in-frame sequences only. Its copies lack some clones; in the studies checked, an unresolved V gene accounts for under half of them, and the cause for the rest is not known. The V and J calls and clone size come from that table; D and trimming were worked out from the DNA. The sample table records around 77,000 clones; nearly 98% of these occur just once. Roughly 0.59% of the sample rests with the top ten.

Concerning this clone itself: It has no known antigen specificity. Base qualities were left out, and no much larger clone turns up one base away.

The specimen comprised CD4+ T cells from blood, sampled before the transplant. The sequence came from a human donor who received a combined kidney and bone marrow transplant.

CDR3 region: CASSLRMNTEAFF. The nucleotide sequence is given as TGTGCCAGCAGTCTCAGAATGAACACTGAAGCTTTCTTT. Recombination connected TRBV6-4 to TRBJ1-1, with no reliable assignment of the D segment. Taken from cysteine to phenylalanine, the CDR3 has 13 residues. The only DNA kept is the CDR3, 39 bases in frame from the first base. The germline V gene provides CDR1 MRHNA and CDR2 SNTAGT. The junction shows trimming of 5 bases on V and 0 bases on J, plus 7 bases between the germline ends.